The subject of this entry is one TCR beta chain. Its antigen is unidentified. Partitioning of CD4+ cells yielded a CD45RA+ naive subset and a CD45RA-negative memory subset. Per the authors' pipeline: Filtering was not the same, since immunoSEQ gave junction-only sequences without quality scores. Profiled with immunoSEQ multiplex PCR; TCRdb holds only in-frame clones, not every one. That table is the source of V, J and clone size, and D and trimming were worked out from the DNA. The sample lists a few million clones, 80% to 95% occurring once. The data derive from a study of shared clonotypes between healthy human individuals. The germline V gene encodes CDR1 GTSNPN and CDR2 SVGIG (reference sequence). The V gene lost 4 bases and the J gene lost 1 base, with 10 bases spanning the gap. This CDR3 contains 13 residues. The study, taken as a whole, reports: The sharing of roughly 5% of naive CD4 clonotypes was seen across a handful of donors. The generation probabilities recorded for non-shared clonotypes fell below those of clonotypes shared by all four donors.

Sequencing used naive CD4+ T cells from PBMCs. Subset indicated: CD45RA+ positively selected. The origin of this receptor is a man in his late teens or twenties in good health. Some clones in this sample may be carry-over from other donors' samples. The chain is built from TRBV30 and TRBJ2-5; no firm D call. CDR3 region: CAWNRLGQETQYF. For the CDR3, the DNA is TGTGCCTGGAACCGTCTCGGCCAAGAGACCCAGTACTTC.